The 2 T cell receptor beta chains below come from one sample, sequenced in a study of blood T cell repertoires in COVID-19. Using immunoSEQ multiplex PCR, the repertoire was profiled, and TCRdb retains in-frame clones only, with some absent. The sample shows hundreds of thousands of clones, 82% of them seen only once. Sample: peripheral blood. The receptors were sampled from a woman of 80 years or more with acute or convalescent COVID-19.

This clone was seen only once. The chain uses TRBV28 and TRBJ1-4; 8 bases are shared with TRBD1. Germline CDR1 and CDR2: MDHEN and SYDVKM. The CDR3 runs to 14 residues. With 7 bases clipped from V and 5 bases from J, the junction kept 6 bases outside the gene matches. CDR3 DNA sequence: TGTGCCAGCACCTTGACAGGGGAAAATGAAAAACTGTTTTTT. Translation: CASTLTGENEKLFF.

This sequence joins TRBV6-1 and TRBJ1-2, with D maybe TRBD1 (6 bases). The CDR3 loop spans 14 amino acids. The ends were cut back, 1 base at V and 2 bases at J, with 8 bases in the middle. Germline loops: CDR1 MNHNS, CDR2 SASEGT. The DNA for the CDR3 is TGTGCCAGCAGTGAAGTGAGGGGGAACTATGGCTACACCTTC. The encoded protein is CASSEVRGNYGYTF.